A single sample is the source of the 25 T cell receptor beta chains below, sequenced in a study of cytomegalovirus exposure and HLA in healthy donors (dated by TCRdb to about 2017). Library preparation was by the immunoSEQ multiplex PCR assay. The multiplex PCR relied on a mix of 60 forward primers for TCR Vbeta segments and 13 reverse primers for TCR Jbeta segments. TCRdb obtained this table from immuneACCESS and retained in-frame rearrangements with V and J assigned. These tables miss some clones; where compared with another copy, unresolved V genes account for less than half of the shortfall, and the remainder is unexplained. Here the sample has 90,000 to 110,000 clones; about 80% occur a single time. The ten largest clones represent roughly 2.1% of the sample. The material sequenced was PBMCs. The receptors derive from a man aged 25 to 45 in good health and CMV-seronegative.

In this sample, this clone turned up once. The rearrangement links TRBV5-1 to TRBJ1-5; 8 positions agree with TRBD1. The CDR3 covers 14 residues. Germline V gene lookup returns CDR1 SGHRS and CDR2 YFSETQ. J gave up 6 bases and V 4 bases, and 6 bases lay outside the gene matches. The CDR3 spells CASSEGTGGQPQHF. CDR3 DNA sequence: TGCGCCAGCAGCGAAGGGACAGGTGGTCAGCCCCAGCATTTT.

The genes are TRBV4-3 and TRBJ1-4; TRBD1 is a possible D gene (5 bases). V lost 0 bases and J lost 8, with 10 bases in between. The CDR3 is made up of 14 amino acids. CDR1 is LGHNA and CDR2 is YSLEER in the germline V gene. CDR3 in amino acids: CASSQEGRGEKLFF. The CDR3 region has the DNA TGCGCCAGCAGCCAAGAAGGTCGGGGGGAAAAACTGTTTTTT.

The genes are TRBV10-3 and TRBJ1-2; unclear D gene. The CDR3 contains 12 residues. The V end was cut by 2 bases, the J end by 6 bases, with 7 bases between. The germline V gene has CDR1 ENHRY and CDR2 SYGVKD. The CDR3 nucleotides are TGTGCCATCAGTGAGCCCGGGAATGGCTACACCTTC. Translating gives CAISEPGNGYTF.

The chain joins TRBV7-3 to TRBJ1-1; D unresolved. With 0 bases removed from V and 4 bases from J, the gap between germline ends came to 12 bases. This CDR3 region has 15 residues. CDR1 SGHTA and CDR2 FQGTGA come from the germline V gene. Here the CDR3 reads CASSLTGAGSTEAFF. The CDR3 region has the DNA TGTGCCAGCAGCTTAACTGGTGCAGGCTCCACTGAAGCTTTCTTT. The whole variable domain, filled in from reference TRBV7-3 and TRBJ1-1, reads GAGVSQTPSNKVTEKGKYVELRCDPISGHTALYWYRQSLGQGPEFLIYFQGTGAADDSGLPNDRFFAVRPEGSVSTLKIQRTERGDSAVYLCASSLTGAGSTEAFFGQGTRLTVV.

V gene TRBV18 combines with J gene TRBJ1-1; no firm D call. Trimming stripped 3 bases from V and 0 bases from J, with 14 bases between. The length of the CDR3 is 16 residues. CDR1 and CDR2 from the germline V gene are KGHSH and LQKENI. CDR3 sequence: CASSPQAELMNTEAFF. The CDR3 DNA sequence: TGTGCCAGCTCACCCCAGGCCGAGCTGATGAACACTGAAGCTTTCTTT.

The chain couples TRBV6-7 to TRBJ2-1, with 7 bases aligning to TRBD2. Being an ORF, TRBV6-7 has a function that is uncertain. The CDR3 covers 16 residues. The J segment lost 3 bases and the V segment lost 2 bases, leaving 7 bases of the junction unmatched. The CDR3 region is CASSYQRDSIYNEQFF. CDR3 nucleotides: TGTGCCAGCAGTTACCAGCGGGACTCTATCTACAATGAGCAGTTCTTC.

This chain connects TRBV25-1 to TRBJ2-1, with 8 positions matching TRBD1. The germline CDR1 and CDR2 sequences are MGHDK and SYGVNS. V gave up 7 bases and J gave up 7 bases; unmatched junction bases: 9. This CDR3 has 14 residues. The CDR3 nucleotides read TGTGCCAGCACCTCCCGGGACAGGAGAAATGAGCAGTTCTTC. Its translation: CASTSRDRRNEQFF. Filled out from reference TRBV25-1 and TRBJ2-1, the complete variable domain reads EADIYQTPRYLVIGTGKKITLECSQTMGHDKMYWYQQDPGMELHLIHYSYGVNSTEKGDLSSESTVSRIRTEHFPLTLESARPSHTSQYLCASTSRDRRNEQFFGPGTRLTVL.

The genes are TRBV18 and TRBJ2-5; 8 bases fit TRBD1. Trimming at V came to 4 bases and at J to 5 bases, leaving 6 bases not matched to a gene. CDR3 length equals 14 residues. CDR1 and CDR2 from the germline V gene are KGHSH and LQKENI. The CDR3 spells CASSRTGGSETQYF. The CDR3 DNA follows: TGTGCCAGCTCACGTACAGGGGGAAGCGAGACCCAGTACTTC. The full variable domain, its missing parts supplied by reference TRBV18 and TRBJ2-5, is NAGVMQNPRHLVRRRGQEARLRCSPMKGHSHVYWYRQLPEEGLKFMVYLQKENIIDESGMPKERFSAEFPKEGPSILRIQQVVRGDSAAYFCASSRTGGSETQYFGPGTRLLVL.

The CDR3 is CASSLAVTETGELFF. DNA for the CDR3: TGTGCCAGCAGCTTAGCAGTGACAGAGACCGGGGAGCTGTTTTTT. V gene TRBV7-6 combines with J gene TRBJ2-2, with D possibly matching TRBD1 (5 bases). V was trimmed by 0 bases and J by 5 bases, leaving 10 bases between them. Germline assignment: CDR1 SGHVS and CDR2 FNYEAQ. The CDR3 sequence is 15 residues long.

V and J are TRBV5-8 and TRBJ2-7; 7 bases are a match to TRBD1. The V and J ends lost 2 bases and 2 bases, in that order; junction bases with no gene match: 7. The CDR3 covers 15 residues. The germline V gene has CDR1 SGHTS and CDR2 YDEGEE. The CDR3, as DNA: TGTGCCAGCAGCTTTGACAGGGCTCTCCCCTACGAGCAGTACTTC. Its translation: CASSFDRALPYEQYF.

The rearrangement joins TRBV19 to TRBJ1-1; no definite D call. Germline values: CDR1 LNHDA, CDR2 SQIVND (reference sequence). This CDR3 is 15 amino acids long. Trimming took 3 bases from V and 0 from J, leaving 11 bases between them. The CDR3 region has the DNA TGTGCCAGTAGTATCCCGGGAAGGTTGAACACTGAAGCTTTCTTT. Translation gives CASSIPGRLNTEAFF.

This clone came up a few times. The V and J genes are TRBV18 and TRBJ1-1; weak D call: TRBD1 (5 bases). V lost 6 bases, J lost 4 bases, and 18 bases lay in between. The length of the CDR3 is 15 residues. Germline CDR1 KGHSH, CDR2 LQKENI. The CDR3 nucleotides read TGTGCCAGCTCCCCTACAGTTACAGGTCGCACTGAAGCTTTCTTT. Encoded protein: CASSPTVTGRTEAFF.

This clone was picked up a small number of times. The chain joins TRBV5-1 to TRBJ2-1, with 14 bases identical to TRBD2. Germline V gene sequence: CDR1 SGHRS, CDR2 YFSETQ. Losses at the gene ends were 1 base for V and 5 bases for J; bases not matched to a gene: 2. This CDR3 is 16 amino acids long. The CDR3 region has the DNA TGCGCCAGCAGCTTGCTGACTAGCGGGAGGGACAATGAGCAGTTCTTC. This translates into CASSLLTSGRDNEQFF.

The chain uses TRBV5-1 and TRBJ1-1; 8 nucleotides align to TRBD1. Germline loops: CDR1 SGHRS, CDR2 YFSETQ. Trimming at V came to 4 bases and at J to 8 bases, leaving 4 bases not matched to a gene. The CDR3 spans 12 residues. CDR3 residues: CASSGQGAEAFF. The CDR3 DNA follows: TGCGCCAGCAGCGGACAGGGTGCCGAAGCTTTCTTT.

This chain links TRBV4-3 with TRBJ2-5; TRBD2 is a possible D gene (6 bases). The DNA end is a closer match to TRBJ2-7, so the J assignment may be wrong. The CDR3 runs 15 residues. Germline V gene sequence: CDR1 LGHNA, CDR2 YSLEER. CDR3 region: CASSQDAGIWNEQYF. The CDR3 DNA follows: TGCGCCAGCAGCCAAGATGCGGGGATCTGGAACGAGCAGTACTTC.

The chain couples TRBV7-2 to TRBJ2-7, with D possibly TRBD2 on 5 matching bases. The CDR3 covers 17 residues. Germline CDR1 SGHTA, CDR2 FQGNSA. The ends were cut back, 1 base at V and 5 bases at J, with 21 bases in the middle. CDR3 sequence: CASSLGGVQWRYDEQYF. DNA for the CDR3: TGTGCCAGCAGCTTAGGGGGAGTTCAGTGGAGGTACGACGAGCAGTACTTC.

This sequence joins TRBV13 and TRBJ2-7, with 8 nucleotides matching TRBD2. The CDR3 has 13 amino acids. Germline CDR1 reads PRHDT; CDR2 reads FYEKMQ (reference sequence). With V trimmed by 10 bases and J by 0 bases, 5 bases remained unmatched. The CDR3 protein is CATYSGTSYEQYF. CDR3 in DNA: TGTGCCACCTATAGCGGGACCTCCTACGAGCAGTACTTC.

The chain couples TRBV2 to TRBJ1-1; D remains ambiguous. The V gene lost 3 bases and the J gene lost 1 base, with 9 bases spanning the gap. Germline V CDR1 and CDR2: SNHLY, FYNNEI. The CDR3 runs to 14 residues. The CDR3 sequence: CASSEGFQNTEAFF. The DNA for the CDR3 is TGTGCCAGCAGTGAGGGCTTTCAGAACACTGAAGCTTTCTTT.

This rearrangement joins TRBV9 to TRBJ2-2; a possible D gene is TRBD1 (5 bases). Trimming cost V 2 bases and J 3 bases, with 5 bases left between them. Per germline, CDR1 SGDLS and CDR2 YYNGEE. The CDR3 spans 13 residues. The CDR3, as DNA: TGTGCCAGCAGCGTGGGGCACACCGGGGAGCTGTTTTTT. Translating it yields CASSVGHTGELFF.

The chain carries TRBV5-6 and TRBJ1-5; the match to TRBD1 covers 7 bases. There are 15 residues in the CDR3. CDR1 and CDR2 from the germline V gene are SGHDT and YYEEEE. J gave up 5 bases and V 1 base, and 6 bases lay outside the gene matches. CDR3 amino acids: CASSLYVTGHQPQHF. Written as DNA, the CDR3 is TGTGCCAGCAGCTTGTATGTGACAGGGCATCAGCCCCAGCATTTT. Full variable domain (missing parts from reference TRBV5-6 and TRBJ1-5): DAGVTQSPTHLIKTRGQQVTLRCSPKSGHDTVSWYQQALGQGPQFIFQYYEEEERQRGNFPDRFSGHQFPNYSSELNVNALLLGDSALYLCASSLYVTGHQPQHFGDGTRLSIL.

V usage is TRBV27 and J usage is TRBJ1-2, with D maybe TRBD1 (6 bases). Trimming pared 8 bases from V and 2 bases from J, leaving 18 bases between. In germline, CDR1 is MNHEY, CDR2 SMNVEV (reference sequence). The CDR3 has 15 residues. The CDR3 loop is CASALWDISNYGYTF. The CDR3 DNA reads TGTGCCAGCGCTCTCTGGGACATCTCAAACTATGGCTACACCTTC.

This clone was counted between two and nine times. The chain joins TRBV11-1 to TRBJ1-5; TRBD1 matches at 9 bases. The CDR3 has 18 residues. Trimming took 0 bases from V and 0 from J; bases not matched to a gene: 6. CDR1 and CDR2 (germline): SGHAT, FQDESV (reference sequence). The chain's CDR3 is CASSLAKDRGNSNQPQHF. In DNA form, the CDR3 reads TGTGCCAGCAGCTTAGCGAAGGACAGGGGCAATAGCAATCAGCCCCAGCATTTT.

This rearrangement joins TRBV6-1 to TRBJ1-5; unclear D gene. The CDR3 is made up of 13 amino acids. CDR1 and CDR2 from the germline V gene are MNHNS and SASEGT. V was shortened by 0 bases and J by 7 bases, with 7 bases between the two germline ends. The CDR3 region is CASSEAGAQPQHF. CDR3 DNA: TGTGCCAGCAGTGAAGCGGGAGCCCAGCCCCAGCATTTT.

The chain carries TRBV27 and TRBJ2-7, with 11 bases that match TRBD2. V trimming: 6 bases; J trimming: 4 bases; junction bases outside the gene matches: 11. The germline CDR1 and CDR2 sequences are MNHEY and SMNVEV (reference sequence). This CDR3 spans 16 amino acids. CDR3 sequence: CASSLLAGGPKYEQYF. DNA of the CDR3: TGTGCCAGCAGCCTCTTAGCGGGAGGGCCTAAATACGAGCAGTACTTC.

This clone was detected only once. The rearrangement joins TRBV19 to TRBJ2-3; 10 nucleotides line up with TRBD2. Germline V CDR1 and CDR2: LNHDA, SQIVND (reference sequence). The CDR3 consists of 16 residues. Germline trimming cut 3 bases from V and 10 bases from J; bases unmatched to any gene: 13. The CDR3 region is CASSMGERGGFYPQYF. The CDR3 DNA is TGTGCCAGTAGTATGGGAGAGCGGGGGGGCTTCTATCCGCAGTATTTT.